A selection of T cell receptor beta chains follows, all from one sample in a study of blood T cell repertoires in COVID-19. The table came from immunoSEQ multiplex PCR; TCRdb's copy has only in-frame clones and leaves some out. In the table there are some 250,000 clones, roughly nine tenths of which are singletons. Sequencing was done on a sample of peripheral blood. The receptors originated from a young woman with COVID-19, enrolled during active disease. Each CDR3 is given with its conserved first and last residue. Fields, in order: clone size, V gene, J gene, D gene, CDR3 DNA, CDR3 protein. A D gene is named only where the DNA matches it firmly. Rows may omit the clone size; those that give it use once, few, many or a size class.

>NA|TRBV6-5|TRBJ2-7|NA
TGTGCCAGCAGTTACTCCCAGGGAACCTCCTACGAGCAGTACTTC
CASSYSQGTSYEQYF
>NA|TRBV5-1|TRBJ2-5|TRBD2
TGCGCCAGCAGCCGGACTAGCGGGGAAGAGACCCAGTACTTC
CASSRTSGEETQYF
>once|TRBV12-2|TRBJ2-7|NA
TGTGCAAGTCGCTTAGCCCGGACAGGCCCCTACGAGCAGTACTTC
CASRLARTGPYEQYF
>NA|TRBV19|TRBJ2-2|NA
TGTGCCAGTGAGTTCAGGGATACGAACACCGGGGAGCTGTTTTTT
CASEFRDTNTGELFF
>few|TRBV12-5|TRBJ1-1|TRBD1
TGTGCTAGTGGAACGACAGGGGGCAGAACTGAAGCTTTCTTT
CASGTTGGRTEAFF
>NA|TRBV6-5|TRBJ2-5|NA
TGTGCCAGCAGTTACGGGACAACCCAAGAGACCCAGTACTTC
CASSYGTTQETQYF
>once|TRBV19|TRBJ1-2|NA
TGTGCCAGTAGCCCTACAGTGAATAACTATGGCTACACCTTC
CASSPTVNNYGYTF
>NA|TRBV5-8|TRBJ2-5|NA
TGTGCCAGCAGCTTGCTAGGGGCAAGAACGGTAGAGACCCAGTACTTC
CASSLLGARTVETQYF
>once|TRBV7-9|TRBJ1-1|NA
TGTGCCAGCAGCTTAGGCGGGGAGGGTCCGAACACTGAAGCTTTCTTT
CASSLGGEGPNTEAFF
>NA|TRBV6-5|TRBJ2-7|TRBD1
TGTGCCGCTTCCGGGACAGGGTATGGCTACGAGCAGTACTTC
CAASGTGYGYEQYF
>NA|TRBV6-1|TRBJ1-2|NA
TGTGCCAGCAGTGAAGATCAGTATGGTGGCTACACCTTC
CASSEDQYGGYTF
>NA|TRBV7-9|TRBJ2-7|TRBD1
TGTGCCAGCAGCTTAGCGCGTCCCTGGACAGGGCTGGAGCAGTACTTC
CASSLARPWTGLEQYF
>NA|TRBV7-8|TRBJ1-2|NA
TGTGCCAGCAGCTTCATCTCAGACGGGAACTATGGCTACACCTTC
CASSFISDGNYGYTF
>NA|TRBV5-6|TRBJ2-7|TRBD2
TGTGCCAGCGGCGAGCAGGGAGGGTACGAGCAGTACTTC
CASGEQGGYEQYF
>NA|TRBV19|TRBJ2-2|NA
TGTGCCAGTAGTATAGGGGCCCACCTGAACACCGGGGAGCTGTTTTTT
CASSIGAHLNTGELFF
>NA|TRBV2|TRBJ1-4|TRBD1
TGTGCCAGCATGGGACAGGGGAGTAATGAAAAACTGTTTTTT
CASMGQGSNEKLFF
>once|TRBV11-2|TRBJ2-1|TRBD2
TGTGCCAGCAGCCGTCCGGGACTAGCGGTAAACAATGAGCAGTTCTTC
CASSRPGLAVNNEQFF
>NA|TRBV4-1|TRBJ1-1|TRBD1
TGCGCCAGCAGCCAACCGACAGGGGTACCCCTCAACACTGAAGCTTTCTTT
CASSQPTGVPLNTEAFF
>few|TRBV10-1|TRBJ2-2|NA
TGCGCCAGCAGTGAATCGCGTGGGGAGCTGTTTTTT
CASSESRGELFF
>NA|TRBV2|TRBJ1-5|NA
TGTGCCAGCAGGGAGCATAGCAGGGTGCGTCAGCCCCAGCATTTT
CASREHSRVRQPQHF
>NA|TRBV27|TRBJ2-7|NA
TGTGCCAGCAGCCTCAGCCCTGGGGGCACGAACGAGCAGTACTTC
CASSLSPGGTNEQYF
>NA|TRBV5-5|TRBJ2-7|TRBD2
TGTGCCAGCAGCTGGACTAGCGGGGGGTACGAGCAGTACTTC
CASSWTSGGYEQYF
>NA|TRBV28|TRBJ2-7|NA
TGTGCCAGCAGCTCCTGGCAGGGGGGTTACCGCAGCTCCTACGAGCAGTACTTC
CASSSWQGGYRSSYEQYF